The T cell receptor (beta chain) described here comes from a study of blood T cell repertoires in COVID-19. Recovery among Cohort 3 donors was established by two negative PCRs, clearance, or symptom resolution. In the original workflow: Reference gene primer amplification in the assay estimated nucleated cell counts. Sequencing was performed with immunoSEQ multiplex PCR; in TCRdb, only in-frame clones are kept and a portion is missing. V and J calls and clone size are those listed in that table; D and trimming were worked out from the DNA. The repertoire consists of 150,000 to 200,000 clones, with 80% occurring once and the leading ten covering more than 3%. With 1 base clipped from V and 9 bases from J, the junction kept 3 bases outside the gene matches. CDR1 and CDR2 from the germline V gene are MGHRA and YSYEKL. This CDR3 spans 14 amino acids.

The chain combines TRBV4-1 with TRBJ1-6; 7 nucleotides line up with TRBD1. The specimen sequenced was PBMCs or T cells enriched from blood (not recorded which). The TCR comes from a woman in her fifties or sixties who had recovered from COVID-19. DNA of the CDR3: TGCGCCAGCAGCCAAGGACAGGGAAGTTCACCCCTCCACTTT. Amino acid sequence: CASSQGQGSSPLHF.